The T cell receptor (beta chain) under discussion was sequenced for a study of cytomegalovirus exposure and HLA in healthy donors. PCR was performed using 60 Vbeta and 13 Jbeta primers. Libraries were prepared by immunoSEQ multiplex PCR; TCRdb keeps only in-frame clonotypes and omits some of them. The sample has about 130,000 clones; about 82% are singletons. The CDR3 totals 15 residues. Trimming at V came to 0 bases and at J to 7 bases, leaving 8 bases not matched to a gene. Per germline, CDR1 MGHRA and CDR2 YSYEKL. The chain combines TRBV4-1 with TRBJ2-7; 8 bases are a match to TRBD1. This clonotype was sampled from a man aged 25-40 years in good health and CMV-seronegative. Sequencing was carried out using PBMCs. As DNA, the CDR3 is TGCGCCAGCAGCCAAGATGGCCAGGGGGCGGGTGAGCAGTACTTC. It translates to CASSQDGQGAGEQYF.